The entry below describes one T cell receptor beta chain. This clone was seen more than once but under ten times. It has no known antigen specificity. Base qualities are not provided; no much larger clone lies one nucleotide away. The sample belongs to a study of CD8+ T cells in alopecia areata (dated by TCRdb to between 2017 and 2018). With respect to the entire study: The treated patients, all with moderate-to-severe alopecia areata, were enrolled in an open-label pilot trial of oral tofacitinib given at 5 to 10 mg twice daily. Tofacitinib was administered for 6 to 18 months, and 6 months of follow-up off drug were then conducted to assess delayed response and recurrence. High-throughput TCRbeta sequencing was used to examine T cell clonal expansion in alopecia areata in both the C3H/HeJ mouse model and human patients. Scalp tissue and sorted CD4+ and CD8+ peripheral blood T cells from patchy and totalis/universalis alopecia areata patients and from healthy controls were covered by human TCRbeta sequencing. Biopsies were taken from tofacitinib-treated patients at baseline and at 4 and 24 weeks of treatment, and a later scalp biopsy was taken in several of the tofacitinib-treated patients. Scalp clonality was compared among normal scalp (n=4), patchy alopecia areata scalp (n=8), and alopecia totalis/universalis scalp (n=8). The RNA source kit depended on sample type: the PAXgene miRNA kit for fixed scalp, the miRNeasy kit for PBMCs, and the RNeasy kit for mouse skin. Amplification of TCRbeta CDR3 regions was done by immunoSEQ multiplex PCR using 35 Vbeta forward primers and 13 Jbeta reverse primers.

Lesional scalp punch biopsies and peripheral blood were collected from alopecia areata patients. PBMCs were separated by density centrifugation and stained for CD3, CD4 and CD8, after which CD4+ and CD8+ T cells were sorted on a FACSAria. The CDR3 goes from the cysteine to the phenylalanine over 13 residues. Kept here is only the CDR3 DNA, which spans 39 bases and is read in frame from base 1. V is reduced by 3 bases and J by 6 bases, leaving a spacing of 13 bases between them. From the germline V gene, CDR1 is SGDLS and CDR2 is YYNGEE. Library creation used the immunoSEQ multiplex PCR assay. RNA was extracted from all samples and reverse transcribed into cDNA as template for TCR sequencing. First-strand cDNA was synthesized with SuperScript III using a 2:1 mix of oligo-dT and random hexamers. Amplification bias was assessed with a synthetic immune receptor repertoire, and residual bias was removed computationally. In the authors' own workflow: Raw reads were preprocessed for error removal, and CDR3 was defined according to IMGT conventions as running from the conserved cysteine to phenylalanine. Clonality was computed by normalizing Shannon entropy by log2 of the number of productive unique TCRs and subtracting the result from 1. CD4 or CD8 identity of scalp clones was inferred by cross-referencing scalp TCRbeta sequences with sorted blood CD4 and CD8 repertoires. The immuneACCESS repertoire file appears here via TCRdb, limited to in-frame rearrangements. These files lack a portion of the clones; in checked studies, under half of the deficit traces to unresolved V genes, and the cause of the others is not known. That table supplies the V and J calls and clone size; D and trimming were determined from the DNA. For this sample the table gives 90,000 to 100,000 clones, of which roughly 47% were detected only once. Under 0.9% of the sample rests with the top ten.

Study-wide findings and limitations: Shared TCR sequences between patients were less evident than in mice, which may be partly attributable to HLA diversity in the patient population. Higher clonality and more expanded CD8+ clones were observed in lesional scalp than in normal scalp, particularly in alopecia totalis/universalis, a finding suggestive of antigenic drive. Resident alphabeta T cells in normal human skin are also sequenced, complicating scalp TCR repertoire analysis, unlike mouse skin dominated by gammadelta T cells.

Sequenced sample: CD4+ T cells sorted from blood. The chain employs TRBV9 and TRBJ2-7; TRBD1 might be the D gene, on 6 matching bases. The receptor comes from a human donor with alopecia areata. This receptor has the CDR3 CASSEGQRGEQYF. The DNA reads TGTGCCAGCAGCGAAGGACAGAGGGGCGAGCAGTACTTC.